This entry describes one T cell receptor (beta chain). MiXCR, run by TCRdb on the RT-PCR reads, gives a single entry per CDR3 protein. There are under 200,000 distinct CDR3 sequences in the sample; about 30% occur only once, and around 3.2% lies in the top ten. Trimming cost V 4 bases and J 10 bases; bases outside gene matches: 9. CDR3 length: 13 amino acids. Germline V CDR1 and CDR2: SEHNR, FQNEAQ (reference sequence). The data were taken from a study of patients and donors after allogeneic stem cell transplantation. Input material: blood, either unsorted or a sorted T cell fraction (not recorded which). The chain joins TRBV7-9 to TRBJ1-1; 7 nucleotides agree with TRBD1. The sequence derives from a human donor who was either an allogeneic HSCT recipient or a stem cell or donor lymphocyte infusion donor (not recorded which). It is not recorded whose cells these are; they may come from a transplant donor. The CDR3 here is CASSSITGARAFF. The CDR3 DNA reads TGTGCCAGCAGCTCGATTACAGGGGCTCGAGCTTTCTTT. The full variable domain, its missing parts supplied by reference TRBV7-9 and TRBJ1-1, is DTGVSQNPRHKITKRGQNVTFRCDPISEHNRLYWYRQTLGQGPEFLTYFQNEAQLEKSRLLSDRFSAERPKGSFSTLEIQRTEQGDSAMYLCASSSITGARAFFGQGTRLTVV.